These T cell receptor beta chains were read from a single sample in a study of shared clonotypes between healthy human individuals. Profiling relied on immunoSEQ multiplex PCR, and the TCRdb table lists in-frame clones only, not all of them. The sample lists a few million clones; approximately 92% were seen once. Sample: naive CD8+ T cells from PBMCs. The receptors originated from a man younger than 35 in good health. Some clones in this sample may be carry-over from other donors' samples. Each CDR3 is given with its conserved first and last residue. D genes are given only for firm matches. Some rows have no size entry. The others give once, few or many, or a class for an expanded clone.

TRBV7-9	TRBD2	.	TRBJ2-1	CASSSGLAGRDEQFF	TGTGCCAGCAGCTCGGGACTAGCGGGAAGGGATGAGCAGTTCTTC
TRBV7-9	.	.	TRBJ1-2	CASSSRDVLSNGYTF	TGTGCCAGCAGCTCAAGGGACGTACTTTCAAATGGCTACACCTTC
TRBV9	.	.	TRBJ2-3	CASSLFLHGLPDTQYF	TGTGCCAGCAGCCTGTTTCTCCACGGTCTACCAGATACGCAGTATTTT
TRBV7-9	TRBD1	.	TRBJ2-1	CASRTGEGEQFF	TGTGCCAGCAGGACAGGGGAAGGCGAGCAGTTCTTC
TRBV2	.	.	TRBJ2-1	CASTAGRQFF	TGTGCCAGCACTGCGGGCAGGCAGTTCTTC
TRBV9	.	.	TRBJ1-3	CASSVEGQGSLSGNTIYF	TGTGCCAGCAGCGTAGAGGGGCAGGGGTCCCTCTCTGGAAACACCATATATTTT
TRBV15	.	.	TRBJ1-1	CATSRAYGGKAFF	TGTGCCACCAGCAGAGCCTACGGGGGGAAAGCTTTCTTT
TRBV7-9	.	few	TRBJ1-5	CASRQGLGPQHF	TGTGCCAGCAGGCAGGGACTTGGGCCCCAGCATTTT
TRBV18	.	.	TRBJ1-4	CASSPPPGLIGTNEKLFF	TGTGCCAGCTCACCACCCCCGGGACTAATAGGAACTAATGAAAAACTGTTTTTT
TRBV7-9	.	.	TRBJ2-1	CASSFQADGEQFF	TGTGCCAGCAGCTTCCAAGCGGATGGTGAGCAGTTCTTC
TRBV9	TRBD2	.	TRBJ2-6	CASSVEAGRPSGANVLTF	TGTGCCAGCAGCGTAGAAGCGGGAAGGCCCTCTGGGGCCAACGTCCTGACTTTC
TRBV10-3	TRBD2	.	TRBJ2-1	CAISYRTGGLVDNEQFF	TGTGCCATCAGTTACCGTACGGGAGGGCTCGTCGACAATGAGCAGTTCTTC
TRBV2	.	.	TRBJ2-7	CASSASARQDLLYF	TGTGCCAGCAGTGCCTCCGCAAGACAGGATCTTCTGTACTTC
TRBV11-2	.	.	TRBJ2-7	CASSLDSQSYEQYF	TGTGCCAGCAGCTTAGATTCGCAATCCTACGAGCAGTACTTC
TRBV29-1	TRBD2	.	TRBJ2-1	CTAGAGGPGNEQFF	TGCACCGCGGGGGCGGGAGGGCCTGGCAATGAGCAGTTCTTC
TRBV5-6	.	once	TRBJ1-1	CASSSDGTPRGAFF	TGTGCCAGCAGCTCAGACGGGACTCCCAGGGGAGCTTTCTTT
TRBV7-8	TRBD2	.	TRBJ2-2	CASRNSAGIYATNTGELFF	TGTGCCAGCAGGAACTCAGCGGGAATTTATGCCACCAACACCGGGGAGCTGTTTTTT
TRBV27	TRBD1	once	TRBJ1-1	CASSLAGQGSTEAFF	TGTGCCAGCAGCCTCGCCGGACAGGGGAGCACTGAAGCTTTCTTT
TRBV28	.	.	TRBJ2-1	CASSFDEVGAIEQFF	TGTGCCAGCAGTTTCGATGAGGTTGGGGCGATTGAGCAGTTCTTC
TRBV12-5	.	once	TRBJ1-2	CASGFSDIVGRRYGYTF	TGTGCTAGTGGTTTTAGTGATATCGTAGGGCGACGCTATGGCTACACCTTC
TRBV7-2	TRBD2	.	TRBJ2-1	CASSLAIAGLEQFF	TGTGCCAGCAGCTTAGCGATAGCGGGACTTGAGCAGTTCTTC
TRBV28	.	.	TRBJ2-1	CASSLLAIRNEQFF	TGTGCCAGCAGTTTACTAGCTATCCGGAATGAGCAGTTCTTC
TRBV25-1	TRBD1	.	TRBJ2-7	CASSGSGTVLVYEQYF	TGTGCCAGCAGTGGATCCGGGACAGTGCTAGTCTACGAGCAGTACTTC
TRBV29-1	.	.	TRBJ2-1	CSVGRAGYNEQFF	TGCAGTGTAGGGCGGGCGGGCTACAATGAGCAGTTCTTC
TRBV5-6	TRBD2	.	TRBJ2-5	CASSLGASGFQETQYF	TGTGCCAGCAGCTTGGGGGCTAGCGGGTTCCAAGAGACCCAGTACTTC
TRBV29-1	.	.	TRBJ2-1	CSSREGYNEQFF	TGCAGCTCCCGGGAAGGGTACAATGAGCAGTTCTTC
TRBV28	.	.	TRBJ2-3	CASSSPAASSTDTQYF	TGTGCCAGCAGTTCTCCAGCGGCATCTAGCACAGATACGCAGTATTTT
TRBV9	.	.	TRBJ1-2	CASRTGANYGYTF	TGTGCCAGCAGGACGGGGGCTAACTATGGCTACACCTTC
TRBV5-1	TRBD1	once	TRBJ2-7	CASSHGTGTYEQYF	TGCGCCAGCAGCCACGGGACAGGAACCTACGAGCAGTACTTC
TRBV6-5	.	.	TRBJ1-2	CASWGEGYTF	TGTGCCAGCTGGGGGGAGGGCTACACCTTC
TRBV7-2	.	.	TRBJ1-3	CASSYPTSTSGNTIYF	TGTGCCAGCAGCTACCCGACCTCCACCTCTGGAAACACCATATATTTT
TRBV5-8	TRBD1	.	TRBJ2-7	CASSGHRGDPYEQYF	TGTGCCAGCAGCGGACACAGGGGGGATCCCTACGAGCAGTACTTC
TRBV5-1	.	.	TRBJ2-7	CASSQGPPKAEQYF	TGCGCCAGCAGCCAGGGCCCACCCAAAGCCGAGCAGTACTTC
TRBV28	.	.	TRBJ2-7	CASSFGKGASYEQYF	TGTGCCAGCAGTTTTGGAAAAGGGGCGTCCTACGAGCAGTACTTC
TRBV29-1	TRBD2	few	TRBJ2-5	CSVDMTSGSLGYQETQYF	TGCAGCGTTGATATGACTAGCGGGAGCCTGGGGTACCAAGAGACCCAGTACTTC
TRBV27	.	.	TRBJ2-1	CASGSAYNEQFF	TGTGCCAGCGGGAGCGCCTACAATGAGCAGTTCTTC
TRBV27	TRBD1	.	TRBJ1-1	CASGYRGPEAFF	TGTGCCAGCGGATACAGGGGGCCCGAAGCTTTCTTT
TRBV14	TRBD1	.	TRBJ1-1	CASSQEQGTEAFF	TGTGCCAGCAGCCAAGAACAGGGGACTGAAGCTTTCTTT
TRBV19	.	.	TRBJ2-2	CASKGSWGQNTGELFF	TGTGCCAGCAAAGGCAGTTGGGGGCAGAACACCGGGGAGCTGTTTTTT
TRBV14	.	.	TRBJ2-1	CASSQDGSSYNEQFF	TGTGCCAGCAGCCAAGACGGGAGCTCCTACAATGAGCAGTTCTTC